These T cell receptor beta chains were read from a single sample in a study of vaccination effects on CD4 cells after COVID-19. Repertoires were generated with immunoSEQ multiplex PCR, while TCRdb's copy carries only in-frame clones and drops some. The sample includes 70,000 to 95,000 clones, about three quarters of them seen just once. No antigen is known for these receptors. The specimen was CD4+ T cells from PBMCs cultured with HCoV-OC43 spike peptides, collected after COVID-19 vaccination. These receptors came from a human donor who received a COVID-19 vaccine. The CDR3 runs from the conserved cysteine through the conserved F or W. Where a row states a size, it is once, few, many or the class of an expanded clone; other rows omit it.

J gene: TRBJ2-5; V gene: TRBV29-1; clone size: NA; CDR3 protein: CSVDGAQETQYF
J gene: TRBJ1-1; V gene: TRBV9; clone size: NA; CDR3 protein: CASSVEGAGRAEAFF
J gene: TRBJ2-2; V gene: TRBV19; clone size: once; CDR3 protein: CASSSKRGQRNTGELFF
J gene: TRBJ1-2; V gene: TRBV28; clone size: NA; CDR3 protein: CASSSQSSPSYGYTF
J gene: TRBJ1-2; V gene: TRBV18; clone size: NA; CDR3 protein: CASSPGGLSGYTF
J gene: TRBJ1-3; V gene: TRBV5-1; clone size: NA; CDR3 protein: CASSGTGAPYSGNTIYF
J gene: TRBJ2-5; V gene: TRBV6-5; clone size: NA; CDR3 protein: CASGFAETQYF
J gene: TRBJ1-1; V gene: TRBV18; clone size: NA; CDR3 protein: CASSPLTGGGTEAFF
J gene: TRBJ2-2; V gene: TRBV5-1; clone size: NA; CDR3 protein: CASSLVVSVPGELFF
J gene: TRBJ2-5; V gene: TRBV5-1; clone size: NA; CDR3 protein: CASSFGGPGETQYF
J gene: TRBJ2-3; V gene: TRBV27; clone size: NA; CDR3 protein: CASSLGTSGGWTDTQYF
J gene: TRBJ1-1; V gene: TRBV7-2; clone size: NA; CDR3 protein: CASSVLRSVEAFF
J gene: TRBJ1-5; V gene: TRBV30; clone size: NA; CDR3 protein: CAWSRETFSNQPQHF
J gene: TRBJ2-2; V gene: TRBV24-1; clone size: NA; CDR3 protein: CATSDPGRNTGELFF
J gene: TRBJ2-5; V gene: TRBV18; clone size: NA; CDR3 protein: CASSLVQGAETQYF
J gene: TRBJ1-2; V gene: TRBV10-3; clone size: NA; CDR3 protein: CAISEVTDYGYTF
J gene: TRBJ2-5; V gene: TRBV6-5; clone size: NA; CDR3 protein: CASSYGPLARETQYF
J gene: TRBJ1-2; V gene: TRBV4-2; clone size: NA; CDR3 protein: CASSHGQEGDGYTF
J gene: TRBJ2-1; V gene: TRBV6-6; clone size: NA; CDR3 protein: CASSPQGGEQFF
J gene: TRBJ2-3; V gene: TRBV18; clone size: NA; CDR3 protein: CASSSNRAGGGGDTQYF
J gene: TRBJ2-6; V gene: TRBV7-9; clone size: NA; CDR3 protein: CASSTDRAPSGANVLTF
J gene: TRBJ1-6; V gene: TRBV20-1; clone size: NA; CDR3 protein: CSASSLGTGLNSPLHF
J gene: TRBJ1-2; V gene: TRBV24-1; clone size: NA; CDR3 protein: CATSGQTRAGYNDYTF
J gene: TRBJ2-3; V gene: TRBV27; clone size: NA; CDR3 protein: CASSTLDTSGADTQYF
J gene: TRBJ1-4; V gene: TRBV2; clone size: NA; CDR3 protein: CASSKGGPQNEKLFF
J gene: TRBJ2-1; V gene: TRBV7-3; clone size: few; CDR3 protein: CASSSDTSGGPKGQFF
J gene: TRBJ1-3; V gene: TRBV28; clone size: once; CDR3 protein: CASRARQGAPGNTIYF
J gene: TRBJ1-5; V gene: TRBV3-1/TRBV3-2; clone size: NA; CDR3 protein: CASSQGPQGNQPQHF
J gene: TRBJ2-3; V gene: TRBV28; clone size: NA; CDR3 protein: CASILTGGRADTQYF
J gene: TRBJ1-2; V gene: TRBV19; clone size: NA; CDR3 protein: CASSPRDAGYTF
J gene: TRBJ1-2; V gene: TRBV6-5; clone size: NA; CDR3 protein: CASSYSWTGKGGYTF
J gene: TRBJ1-5; V gene: TRBV6-1; clone size: NA; CDR3 protein: CASSEGAGYNQPQHF
J gene: TRBJ2-1; V gene: TRBV7-2; clone size: few; CDR3 protein: CASSLAGRAGLAYNEQFF
J gene: TRBJ1-1; V gene: TRBV5-1; clone size: NA; CDR3 protein: CASSTRDRVNTEAFF
J gene: TRBJ1-1; V gene: TRBV5-1; clone size: NA; CDR3 protein: CASSFADSRMNTEAFF